This entry describes one T cell receptor (beta chain). In the source study's methods: Reference gene primer amplification yielded estimated nucleated cell counts. Profiled with immunoSEQ multiplex PCR; TCRdb holds only in-frame clones, not every one. D and trimming come from the DNA, and the V and J calls and clone size come from that table. The sample holds 150,000 to 180,000 clones, roughly 80% seen once. The CDR3 extends over 18 amino acids. The V and J ends lost 8 bases and 2 bases, in that order; junction bases with no gene match: 13. Per the germline V gene, CDR1 is ENHRY and CDR2 is SYGVKD. These data belong to a study of blood T cell repertoires in COVID-19.

This receptor was taken from a woman over 75 with acute or convalescent COVID-19. Sequenced: peripheral blood. V gene TRBV10-3 combines with J gene TRBJ2-6, with TRBD1 matching over 9 bases. CDR3 in amino acids: CAIGKPGQGIPGANVLTF. CDR3 coding DNA: TGTGCCATCGGGAAACCGGGACAGGGAATACCTGGGGCCAACGTCCTGACTTTC.